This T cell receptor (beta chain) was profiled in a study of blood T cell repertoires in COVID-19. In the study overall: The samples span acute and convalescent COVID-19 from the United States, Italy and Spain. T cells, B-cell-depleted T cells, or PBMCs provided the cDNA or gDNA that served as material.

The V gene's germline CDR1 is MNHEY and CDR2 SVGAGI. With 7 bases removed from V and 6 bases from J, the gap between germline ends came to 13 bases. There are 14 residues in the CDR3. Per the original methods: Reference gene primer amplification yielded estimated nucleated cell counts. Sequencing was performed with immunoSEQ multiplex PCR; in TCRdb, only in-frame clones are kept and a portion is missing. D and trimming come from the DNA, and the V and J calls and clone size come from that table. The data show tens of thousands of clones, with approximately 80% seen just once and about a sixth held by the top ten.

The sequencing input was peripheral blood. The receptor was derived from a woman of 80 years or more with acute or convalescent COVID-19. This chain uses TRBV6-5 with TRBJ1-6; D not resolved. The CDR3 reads CASNPRVSNSPLHF. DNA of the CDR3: TGTGCCAGCAATCCCCGGGTTTCTAATTCACCCCTCCACTTT.